The clone carrying this T cell receptor beta chain showed up many times. The entry originates in a study of early T cells in non-severe SARS-CoV-2 infection. Germline CDR1 and CDR2: SGHDN and FVKESK. There are 11 residues in the CDR3. V gave up 4 bases and J gave up 3 bases, with 1 base separating them. TCRdb fed the 5' RACE reads into MiXCR, producing one record per CDR3 protein. The sample records 25,000 to 35,000 distinct CDR3 sequences, under 5% being singletons. This receptor was identified in an adult who was a healthcare worker with PCR-confirmed SARS-CoV-2 infection or an uninfected control (not recorded which). Sequences were obtained from whole blood. The chain employs TRBV14 and TRBJ2-1; D ambiguous. CDR3 amino acids: CASSLYNEQFF. CDR3 nucleotide sequence: TGTGCCAGCAGCCTCTACAATGAGCAGTTCTTC.